Shown below are 19 T cell receptor beta chains from a single sample sequenced in a study of T cells after yellow fever vaccination. TCRdb analysed the 5' RACE reads with MiXCR anew, one entry per CDR3 protein. The data contain some 600,000 distinct CDR3 sequences, roughly 17% of them singletons. Specimen: PBMCs, collected more than 4 days after the first yellow fever vaccination. These receptors originate from a man aged 18 to 30 who received the YFV17D yellow fever vaccine.

This chain connects TRBV7-3 to TRBJ2-7; possible D gene TRBD1, 6 bases. Trimming took off 1 base at V and 3 bases at J, with 16 bases between the two ends. Germline values: CDR1 SGHTA, CDR2 FQGTGA. CDR3 length: 16 residues. The CDR3 reads CASSLSNRQEYYEQYF. CDR3 DNA: TGTGCCAGCAGCTTAAGTAATAGACAGGAATACTACGAGCAGTACTTC.

The rearrangement links TRBV10-3 to TRBJ1-2, with a possible D match to TRBD1 (5 bases). CDR3 length: 15 amino acids. The V gene lost 5 bases and the J gene lost 6 bases, with 19 bases spanning the gap. CDR1 and CDR2 (germline): ENHRY, SYGVKD. The CDR3 is CAISSGTPRRDGYTF. CDR3 DNA sequence: TGTGCCATCAGTTCCGGGACTCCCCGGAGGGATGGCTACACCTTC.

This clonotype was counted between two and nine times. This rearrangement joins TRBV27 to TRBJ2-4; TRBD2 might be the D (6 bases). Deletions cut 2 bases from V and 1 base from J, with 9 bases between. CDR1 MNHEY and CDR2 SMNVEV come from the germline V gene (reference sequence). The CDR3 has 15 amino acids. DNA of the CDR3: TGTGCCAGCAGTTTAGGGGGGTGGGCCAAAAACATTCAGTACTTC. Protein: CASSLGGWAKNIQYF.

J is TRBJ1-1 and V is TRBV5-1, with D possibly TRBD1 on 5 matching bases. CDR1 is SGHRS and CDR2 is YFSETQ in the germline V gene. This CDR3 contains 13 residues. With 1 base removed from V and 11 bases from J, the gap between germline ends came to 15 bases. CDR3 nucleotides: TGCGCCAGCAGCTTGCTGGGGGGAGAAAGGGCTTTCTTT. Its translation: CASSLLGGERAFF.

This clonotype came up a few times. The chain has TRBV9 and TRBJ2-7; D possibly corresponds to TRBD1 (5 bases). CDR1 and CDR2 from the germline V gene are SGDLS and YYNGEE. Trimming pared 0 bases from V and 3 bases from J, leaving 7 bases between. The CDR3 spans 13 residues. The CDR3 spells CASSVDQGYEQYF. As DNA, the CDR3 is TGTGCCAGCAGCGTAGACCAGGGCTACGAGCAGTACTTC.

About this clonotype itself: A read error is possible here, since a much larger clone lies one base away. V and J are TRBV3-1 and TRBJ2-1, with D perhaps matching TRBD1 (5 bases). V shed 8 bases and J shed 1 base, with 15 bases lying between them. This CDR3 is built from 15 residues. Germline V gives CDR1 LGHDT, CDR2 YNNKEL (reference sequence). CDR3 in amino acids: CASGVDSSSYNEQFF. The DNA for the CDR3 is TGTGCCAGCGGTGTCGACAGTTCGTCCTACAATGAGCAGTTCTTC.

V is TRBV15 and J is TRBJ2-7; D is ambiguous. V lost 1 base and J lost 0, with 10 bases in between. CDR1 is LNHNV, CDR2 YYDKDF, per germline (reference sequence). The CDR3 covers 15 residues. CDR3 nucleotide sequence: TGTGCCACCAGCAGAGGGTCAGAGCCCTCCTACGAGCAGTACGTC. Translated: CATSRGSEPSYEQYV.

This clonotype was found a few times. V usage is TRBV5-3 and J usage is TRBJ2-7; D might be TRBD2 (5 bases). TRBV5-3 is an open reading frame, and its role is uncertain. Deletions cut 0 bases from V and 7 bases from J, with 26 bases between. This CDR3 has 18 residues. The CDR3 spells CARSLESCSSRPPGEQYV. CDR3 bases: TGTGCCAGAAGCTTGGAAAGTTGTAGTTCCAGGCCCCCGGGAGAGCAGTACGTC.

This chain connects TRBV28 to TRBJ2-3; D not resolved. CDR3 length: 15 residues. Trimming removed 6 bases at V and 0 bases at J, with 13 bases between. Germline lookup yields CDR1 MDHEN and CDR2 SYDVKM. Here the CDR3 DNA reads TGTGCCAGCAGGATTTACAAGGACAGCACAGATACGCAGTATTTT. It specifies CASRIYKDSTDTQYF. Supplemented by reference TRBV28 and TRBJ2-3, the full variable domain reads DVKVTQSSRYLVKRTGEKVFLECVQDMDHENMFWYRQDPGLGLRLIYFSYDVKMKEKGDIPEGYSVSREKKERFSLILESASTNQTSMYLCASRIYKDSTDTQYFGPGTRLTVL.

The gene calls are TRBV10-3 and TRBJ2-6, with a possible D match to TRBD1 (5 bases). Trimming shortened V by 3 bases and J by 0 bases, and 18 bases separated the two germline ends. The CDR3 runs to 19 residues. Germline CDR1 ENHRY, CDR2 SYGVKD. CDR3 region: CAISEFLGQGLSGANVLTF. CDR3 sequence (DNA): TGTGCCATCAGTGAATTTCTCGGGCAGGGCCTCTCTGGGGCCAACGTCCTGACTTTC.

This clonotype appeared a few times. The junction and the germline gene differ at one end; a read error may be behind it. CDR3 in DNA: TGCAGTGCGAGAGACAGGGAATGGAGCAATCAGCCCCAGCATTTT. It is translated as CSARDREWSNQPQHF. The V and J genes are TRBV20-1 and TRBJ1-5; the match to TRBD1 covers 7 bases. The V gene's germline CDR1 is DFQATT and CDR2 SNEGSKA (reference sequence). The CDR3 sequence is 15 residues long.

There are many counts of this clonotype. The chain employs TRBV29-1 and TRBJ2-1; no definite D call. The CDR3 sequence is 18 residues long. Trimming cost V 2 bases and J 8 bases, with 28 bases left between them. Germline CDR1 reads SQVTM; CDR2 reads ANQGSEA. The chain's CDR3 is CSVEPPTNPDPFTYEQFF. In DNA, the CDR3 is TGCAGCGTTGAACCCCCGACAAATCCCGACCCGTTTACGTATGAGCAGTTCTTC.

This clonotype occurred a few times. The chain has TRBV20-1 and TRBJ2-5; TRBD2 matches at 7 bases. With 5 bases clipped from V and 5 bases from J, the junction kept 8 bases outside the gene matches. The CDR3 is made up of 13 amino acids. The germline V gene encodes CDR1 DFQATT and CDR2 SNEGSKA (reference sequence). CDR3 region: CSAWTSWAETQYF. CDR3 in DNA: TGCAGTGCTTGGACTAGTTGGGCTGAGACCCAGTACTTC.

The chain recombines TRBV20-1 with TRBJ2-3; D call uncertain. CDR1 is DFQATT and CDR2 is SNEGSKA in the germline V gene (reference sequence). V was clipped by 6 bases and J by 6 bases, with 10 bases between them. There are 11 residues in the CDR3. The CDR3 bases are TGCAGTGCGCCAGATTGGGATACGCAGTATTTT. This encodes CSAPDWDTQYF.

Only a few counts were recorded for this clonotype. The chain is built from TRBV7-9 and TRBJ1-5; no clear D gene. In germline, CDR1 is SEHNR, CDR2 FQNEAQ (reference sequence). V lost 5 bases, J lost 6 bases, and 8 bases lay in between. This CDR3 has 12 residues. Here the CDR3 reads CASSGGAQPQHF. CDR3 bases: TGTGCCAGCAGCGGCGGAGCTCAGCCCCAGCATTTT.

The chain joins TRBV7-2 to TRBJ1-5; TRBD1 matches 8 bases. The ends lost 6 bases at V and 10 bases at J; junction bases unmatched: 11. The CDR3 extends over 14 amino acids. Germline V gene sequence: CDR1 SGHTA, CDR2 FQGNSA. DNA of the CDR3: TGTGCCAGCAGTCCAACGGGACAGGCAAGCCCCCAGCATTTT. It specifies CASSPTGQASPQHF.

This clonotype showed up just a few times. The rearrangement links TRBV6-2 or TRBV6-3 to TRBJ2-7; D is unclear. Germline values: CDR1 MNHEY, CDR2 SVGEGT. This CDR3 is built from 15 residues. V was shortened by 2 bases and J by 3 bases, with 14 bases between the two germline ends. Here the CDR3 reads CASSYGSRLGYEQYV. The CDR3 DNA sequence: TGTGCCAGCAGTTACGGTTCTCGACTGGGCTACGAGCAGTACGTC.

The chain has TRBV6-5 and TRBJ2-7; 7 bases match TRBD1. Germline V gives CDR1 MNHEY, CDR2 SVGAGI. The CDR3 sequence is 13 residues long. V lost 2 bases to trimming and J lost 4 bases; unmatched junction nucleotides: 2. The CDR3 is CASSYDRVYEQYF. The CDR3 DNA sequence: TGTGCCAGCAGTTACGACAGGGTTTACGAGCAGTACTTC.

This clonotype has only a few counts. The chain joins TRBV12-3 or TRBV12-4 to TRBJ2-3; 9 bases are shared with TRBD2. The CDR3 consists of 15 residues. V lost 8 bases to trimming and J lost 1 base; unmatched junction nucleotides: 7. The CDR3 nucleotides read TGTGCCAGCGGCTCCTTAGCGGGGGGCACAGATACGCAGTATTTT. Amino acids: CASGSLAGGTDTQYF.